This T cell receptor (beta chain) was profiled in a study of CD8+ T cells in alopecia areata. Whole-study results and caveats: In lesional scalp, particularly from alopecia totalis/universalis, clonality was higher than in normal scalp.

Notes on this clone: The target antigen is unknown.

The CDR3 extends over 16 amino acids. After removal of 2 bases from V and 6 bases from J, the junction contained 10 bases not matched to a gene. CDR1 and CDR2 (germline): MNHNS, SASEGT. From alopecia areata patients, lesional scalp punch biopsies and peripheral blood were collected. Following RNA extraction, reverse transcription yielded cDNA that acted as the sequencing template. Generated by immunoSEQ multiplex PCR, the TCRdb table keeps only in-frame clones and is missing some. Here the sample spans some 170,000 clones, 67% being singletons. The chain is built from TRBV6-1 and TRBJ2-3, with TRBD2 identical over 8 bases. The sequenced sample was CD8+ T cells sorted from blood, obtained at week 0. The TCR sequence derives from a human donor with alopecia areata. The CDR3 region is CASSEFSGGGYDTQYF. CDR3 in DNA: TGTGCCAGCAGTGAATTCTCCGGGGGGGGTTACGATACGCAGTATTTT.